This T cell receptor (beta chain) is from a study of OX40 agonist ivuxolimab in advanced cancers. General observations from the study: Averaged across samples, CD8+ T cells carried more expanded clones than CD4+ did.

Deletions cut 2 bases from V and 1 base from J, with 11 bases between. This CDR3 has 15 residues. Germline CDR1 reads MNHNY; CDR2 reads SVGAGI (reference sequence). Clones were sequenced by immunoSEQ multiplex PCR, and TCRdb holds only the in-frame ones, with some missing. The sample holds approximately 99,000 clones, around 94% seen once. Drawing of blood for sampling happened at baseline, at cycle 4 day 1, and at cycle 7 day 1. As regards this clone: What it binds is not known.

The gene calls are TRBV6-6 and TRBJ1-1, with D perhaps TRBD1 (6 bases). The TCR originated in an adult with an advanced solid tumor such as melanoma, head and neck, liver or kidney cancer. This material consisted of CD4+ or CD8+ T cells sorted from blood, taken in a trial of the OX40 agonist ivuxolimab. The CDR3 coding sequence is TGTGCCAGCAGTTACGGGGGGGCGGCGAACACTGAAGCTTTCTTT. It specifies CASSYGGAANTEAFF.